This T cell receptor beta chain derives from a study of shared clonotypes between healthy human individuals. Study at large: Donors, aged 18 to 49, were a couple of women and three men. Findings and caveats of the study: Some naive CD4 clonotypes, 5% to 5.5%, turned up in common across a handful of donors. Generally, naive subsets came out with larger estimated richness than memory subsets.

Some clones are missing from TCRdb's copy, which holds only in-frame ones; the method was immunoSEQ multiplex PCR. The sample gives 950,000 to 1,300,000 clones, approximately 68% of which show up once; 1.5% is in the top ten. From CD4+ cells came CD45RA+ naive and CD45RA-negative memory subsets. With respect to this clone: Its antigen remains unknown.

The sequenced material came from memory CD4+ T cells sorted from blood. Subset in this sample: CD45RA-negative fraction. The sequence was collected from a young man in good health.

Here the CDR3 reads CAWTPPVTYEQYF. In nucleotides, the CDR3 is TGTGCCTGGACCCCGCCAGTTACCTACGAGCAGTACTTC. V usage is TRBV30 and J usage is TRBJ2-7; D is unresolved. Germline CDR1 GTSNPN, CDR2 SVGIG (reference sequence). The germline V and J ends were trimmed by 4 bases and 2 bases, with 12 bases remaining between them. The CDR3 loop spans 13 amino acids.